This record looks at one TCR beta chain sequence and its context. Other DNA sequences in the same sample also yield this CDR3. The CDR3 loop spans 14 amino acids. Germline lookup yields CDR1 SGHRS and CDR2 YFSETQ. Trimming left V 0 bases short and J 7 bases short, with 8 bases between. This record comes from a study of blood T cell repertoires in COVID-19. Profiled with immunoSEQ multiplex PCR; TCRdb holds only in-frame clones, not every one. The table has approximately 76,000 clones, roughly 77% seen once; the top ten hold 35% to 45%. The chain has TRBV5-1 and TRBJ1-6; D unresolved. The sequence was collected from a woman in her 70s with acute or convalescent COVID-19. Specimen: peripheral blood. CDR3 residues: CASSLVPVNSPLHF. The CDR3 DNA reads TGCGCCAGCAGCTTGGTGCCGGTAAATTCACCCCTCCACTTT.